This T cell receptor (beta chain) was captured in a study of blood T cells in healthy people across ages. Aged about 6 to 90, donors were systemically healthy Caucasians from Russia. A sample-barcoded 5' primer and a J-beta primer mix were used in a second PCR of about 6 to 12 cycles. From the 5' RACE reads, TCRdb called clonotypes with MiXCR, one entry per CDR3 protein. The sample shows 1 million to 1.2 million distinct CDR3 sequences, approximately 38% of them seen only once. The length of the CDR3 is 15 residues. The ends lost 5 bases at V and 4 bases at J; junction bases unmatched: 10. Germline assignment: CDR1 MGHRA and CDR2 YSYEKL.

The chain uses TRBV4-1 and TRBJ1-2, with TRBD1 identical over 7 bases. Source material: blood. This TCR came from a man between 18 and 35 years old in good health. The CDR3 sequence is CASSYDDRDGYGYTF. The CDR3 bases are TGCGCCAGCAGCTACGACGACAGGGACGGCTATGGCTACACCTTC.